A selection of T cell receptor beta chains follows, all from one sample in a study of control samples from healthy donors and cancer patients. Repertoires were generated with immunoSEQ multiplex PCR, while TCRdb's copy carries only in-frame clones and drops some. The sample lists 350,000 to 450,000 clones; 75% to 95% were seen once. Sequenced: PBMCs. These receptor sequences come from a middle-aged man with head and neck cancer. Both conserved end residues are part of each CDR3. A D gene is named only where the DNA matches it firmly. Some rows mark clone size as missing; the rest say once, few, many or name a class of expanded clone.

clone_size | j_call | d_call | v_call | cdr3_nt | cdr3_aa
- | TRBJ2-7 | - | TRBV5-1 | TGCGCCAGCGCTTATGACTCCTACGAGCAGTACTTC | CASAYDSYEQYF
once | TRBJ1-3 | - | TRBV19 | TGTGCCAGTAGTATGCTAGCGGGTTCTGGAAACACCATATATTTT | CASSMLAGSGNTIYF
few | TRBJ1-1 | - | TRBV6-4 | TGTGCCAGCGGGGACGGGGAAGGCACTGAAGCTTTCTTT | CASGDGEGTEAFF
- | TRBJ2-2 | TRBD1 | TRBV28 | TGTGCCAGCAGCCCAGGGGGTGGCGGGGAGCTGTTTTTT | CASSPGGGGELFF
- | TRBJ1-4 | - | TRBV28 | TGTGCCAGCAGCTCCCCAGGGCTCACTAATGAAAAACTGTTTTTT | CASSSPGLTNEKLFF
- | TRBJ1-1 | - | TRBV6-5 | TGTGCCAGCAGTTCTGTGAGTGGCACTGAAGCTTTCTTT | CASSSVSGTEAFF
- | TRBJ1-4 | - | TRBV4-2 | TGTGCCAGCAGCCACCCGTCCCGGGGTGGAGATGAAAAACTGTTTTTT | CASSHPSRGGDEKLFF
- | TRBJ2-2 | TRBD1 | TRBV9 | TGTGCCAGCAGCGTATCAGGGGGCCCCGGGGAGCTGTTTTTT | CASSVSGGPGELFF
- | TRBJ2-1 | TRBD2 | TRBV30 | TGTGCCTGGAGTCTTCTCAGGACTAGCGGGGGGGACAATGAGCAGTTCTTC | CAWSLLRTSGGDNEQFF
- | TRBJ2-1 | - | TRBV3-1/TRBV3-2 | TGTGCCAGCAGCCAAGATGTAAACAGATACAATGAGCAGTTCTTC | CASSQDVNRYNEQFF
few | TRBJ1-6 | - | TRBV9 | TGTGCCAGCAGCGACAGAAATTCACCCCTCCACTTT | CASSDRNSPLHF
- | TRBJ1-5 | - | TRBV27 | TGTGCCAGCAGTCTCCGGGACGGGGATCGGGCCCAGCATTTT | CASSLRDGDRAQHF
- | TRBJ2-5 | - | TRBV19 | TGTGCCAGTAGTATTCCTAGCGCTATAAGGGGAGAGACCCAGTACTTC | CASSIPSAIRGETQYF
- | TRBJ2-1 | TRBD1 | TRBV29-1 | TGCAGCGTTGAAGGGACAGGGCGGTACAATGAGCAGTTCTTC | CSVEGTGRYNEQFF
- | TRBJ2-1 | - | TRBV5-4 | TGTGCCAGCAGCTTGGGACTACAAAATGAGCAGTTCTTC | CASSLGLQNEQFF
- | TRBJ2-1 | - | TRBV6-5 | TGTGCCAGCAGAGGACTCCGCAATGAGCAGTTCTTC | CASRGLRNEQFF
- | TRBJ2-3 | TRBD1 | TRBV11-2 | TGTGCCAGCAGCCCGGGGACAGGGGGGTATACGCAGTATTTT | CASSPGTGGYTQYF
- | TRBJ2-3 | - | TRBV5-6 | TGTGCCAGCATCCCCGCCCGGTACCACCCCGGTACAGATACGCAGTATTTT | CASIPARYHPGTDTQYF
- | TRBJ2-5 | TRBD1 | TRBV5-1 | TGCGCCAGCAGCTTGAGGGACAGAGAAGAGACCCAGTACTTC | CASSLRDREETQYF
- | TRBJ2-1 | TRBD2 | TRBV27 | TGTGCCAGCAGTCTAAGACTAGCGGGCCTCTACAATGAGCAGTTCTTC | CASSLRLAGLYNEQFF
- | TRBJ2-7 | - | TRBV28 | TGTGCCAGCAGTTCAACCGGGACGGCCACCTACGAGCAGTACTTC | CASSSTGTATYEQYF
few | TRBJ2-7 | TRBD2 | TRBV30 | TGTGCCTGGAGGGGAGGGGTTGGGTCCTACGAGCAGTACTTC | CAWRGGVGSYEQYF
- | TRBJ2-7 | - | TRBV11-2 | TGTGCCAGCAGCTTAGATGGAATAGGGGGCTACGAGCAGTACTTC | CASSLDGIGGYEQYF
once | TRBJ1-1 | TRBD1 | TRBV27 | TGTGCCAGCTCTGACAGGGGTGTAGTCACTGAAGCTTTCTTT | CASSDRGVVTEAFF
- | TRBJ2-3 | TRBD1 | TRBV7-3 | TGTGCCAGCAGCTCGAATGGGGGACAGGTCAGCCCCGATACGCAGTATTTT | CASSSNGGQVSPDTQYF
- | TRBJ2-4 | TRBD2 | TRBV28 | TGTCCCACCCAGGCCGGGGGGGGAAACATTCAGTACTTC | CPTQAGGGNIQYF
- | TRBJ2-7 | - | TRBV10-3 | TGTGCCATCAGCCAAACAGCGGAACCCTACGAGCAGTACTTC | CAISQTAEPYEQYF
- | TRBJ2-5 | TRBD2 | TRBV7-7 | TGTGCTAGCAGCCCTAGCGGGGTGGACCAAGAGACCCAGTACTTC | CASSPSGVDQETQYF
- | TRBJ1-1 | - | TRBV14 | TGTGCCAGCAGCCAGAACAGGCCTGGGGGTTACACTGAAGCTTTCTTT | CASSQNRPGGYTEAFF
- | TRBJ2-7 | TRBD2 | TRBV5-6 | TGTGCCAGCAGCTTGGCTTGGGCTAGCGGGAGAGGCTACGAGCAGTACTTC | CASSLAWASGRGYEQYF